Shown below are 9 T cell receptor beta chains from a single sample sequenced in a study of control samples from healthy donors and cancer patients. The table came from immunoSEQ multiplex PCR; TCRdb's copy has only in-frame clones and leaves some out. Here the sample spans a few hundred thousand clones, 90% being singletons. Specimen: PBMCs. The receptors come from a man aged 35 to 55 with head and neck cancer.

The CDR3 coding sequence is TGTGCCAGCAGTGCATACAGTGGGAATCAGCCCCAGCATTTT. It is translated as CASSAYSGNQPQHF. This rearrangement joins TRBV2 to TRBJ1-5; D ambiguous. Trimming removed 4 bases at V and 4 bases at J, with 11 bases between. There are 14 residues in the CDR3. Germline CDR1 and CDR2: SNHLY and FYNNEI.

The chain combines TRBV9 with TRBJ1-4; TRBD1 aligns across 11 bases. J lost 8 bases, V lost 4 bases, and 7 bases had no gene match. This CDR3 comprises 15 residues. CDR1 SGDLS and CDR2 YYNGEE come from the germline V gene. In DNA, the CDR3 is TGTGCCAGCAGCATACAAGGGACAGGGGGGGAAAAACTGTTTTTT. Residues: CASSIQGTGGEKLFF.

This chain uses TRBV7-2 with TRBJ2-7, with 7 bases that match TRBD1. Per the germline V gene, CDR1 is SGHTA and CDR2 is FQGNSA. The CDR3 is made up of 15 amino acids. Trimming removed 5 bases from V and 4 bases from J; junction bases left unmatched: 11. CDR3 nucleotide sequence: TGTGCCAGCAGCCCGCCCGGGACAGTCCCTTACGAGCAGTACTTC. Its protein product is CASSPPGTVPYEQYF.

The V and J genes are TRBV29-1 and TRBJ1-1; no clear D gene. The CDR3 runs 14 residues. Trimming removed 7 bases at V and 5 bases at J, with 20 bases between. CDR1 SQVTM and CDR2 ANQGSEA come from the germline V gene. CDR3 sequence: CSATTLGRTTEAFF. In nucleotides, the CDR3 is TGCAGCGCCACCACGCTAGGAAGAACGACTGAAGCTTTCTTT.

The V gene is TRBV9, the J gene TRBJ2-3; D is unclear. V lost 0 bases, J lost 4 bases, and 21 bases lay in between. CDR3 size: 18 residues. The germline V gene encodes CDR1 SGDLS and CDR2 YYNGEE. CDR3: CASSVASVTPALADTQYF. The CDR3 DNA is TGTGCCAGCAGCGTAGCGTCTGTCACCCCCGCCCTTGCAGATACGCAGTATTTT. Variable domain in full (rest from reference TRBV9 and TRBJ2-3): DSGVTQTPKHLITATGQRVTLRCSPRSGDLSVYWYQQSLDQGLQFLIQYYNGEERAKGNILERFSAQQFPDLHSELNLSSLELGDSALYFCASSVASVTPALADTQYFGPGTRLTVL.

The CDR3 region is CASSDYEQYF. CDR3 nucleotides: TGCGCCAGCAGTGACTACGAGCAGTACTTC. This chain connects TRBV10-2 to TRBJ2-7; no clear D gene. Deletions cut 3 bases from V and 3 bases from J, with 0 bases between. This CDR3 has 10 residues. Germline V gene lookup returns CDR1 WSHSY and CDR2 SAAADI.

The chain recombines TRBV19 with TRBJ2-2, with unresolved D. Trimming shortened V by 10 bases and J by 1 base, and 19 bases separated the two germline ends. CDR3 length: 16 residues. Looked up from germline, CDR1 is LNHDA and CDR2 is SQIVND (reference sequence). Here the CDR3 reads CATHSTRTRNTGELFF. CDR3 nucleotide sequence: TGTGCCACTCATTCGACGCGGACCCGGAACACCGGGGAGCTGTTTTTT.

The chain employs TRBV6-1 and TRBJ2-5; 7 positions match TRBD1. The CDR3 sequence is 15 residues long. The germline V gene encodes CDR1 MNHNS and CDR2 SASEGT. V was pared by 2 bases and J by 5 bases, with 8 bases of the junction left unmatched. DNA for the CDR3: TGTGCCAGCAGTGAATCCCGGACAGGCTTGGAGACCCAGTACTTC. Protein sequence: CASSESRTGLETQYF.

This chain links TRBV23-1 with TRBJ2-6; TRBD1 is a possible D gene (6 bases). TRBV23-1 is an ORF; its function is uncertain. V dropped 9 bases and J dropped 1 base, with 13 bases sitting between them. The CDR3 spans 15 residues. CDR3: CARRTVSSGANVLTF. The CDR3 DNA reads as TGCGCCAGAAGGACAGTTTCTTCTGGGGCCAACGTCCTGACTTTC.